This is a list of T cell receptor beta chains from one sample in a study of shared clonotypes between healthy human individuals. Some clones are missing from TCRdb's copy, which holds only in-frame ones; the method was immunoSEQ multiplex PCR. The sample lists more than 550,000 clones; 90% were seen once. The material sequenced was memory CD8+ T cells from PBMCs. The receptor source for this set is a man aged 18 to 29 in good health. Some clones in this sample may be carry-over from other donors' samples. CDR3s include the opening cysteine and the closing phenylalanine or tryptophan. Fields, in order: J gene, V gene, D gene, clone size, CDR3 DNA, CDR3 protein. A D gene is named only where the DNA matches it firmly. Expanded clones are given a class, and other clones once, few, many or no size at all.

>TRBJ2-3|TRBV9|-|-
TGTGCCAGCAGCGCCCGAGGTACGCAGTATTTT
CASSARGTQYF
>TRBJ2-1|TRBV7-9|-|once
TGTGCCAGCAGCTTGGTGGCGAGAGGCGATGAGCAGTTCTTC
CASSLVARGDEQFF
>TRBJ1-5|TRBV7-6|-|-
TGTGCCAGCAGCTTAACAAGGGGCAGACAGCCCCAGCATTTT
CASSLTRGRQPQHF
>TRBJ1-1|TRBV27|-|-
TGTGCCAGCAGTCCCCACCTACCCCAGGGCACTGAAGCTTTCTTT
CASSPHLPQGTEAFF
>TRBJ2-1|TRBV2|TRBD2|many
TGTGCCAGCACCACAATCCTCGGGACTAGCGGGGTTGAGCAGTTCTTC
CASTTILGTSGVEQFF
>TRBJ1-5|TRBV11-2|-|-
TGTGCCAGCAGCTTAGATGTCACAGGGAGGCCCCAGCATTTT
CASSLDVTGRPQHF
>TRBJ2-1|TRBV15|-|-
TGTGCCACCAGCATTCACCCGGGAGCAGGGGCCGGGGACAATGAGCAGTTCTTC
CATSIHPGAGAGDNEQFF
>TRBJ2-7|TRBV19|TRBD2|-
TGTGCCAGTAGTATTGGAGCGGGAGGGCCTCGAGACGAGCAGTACTTC
CASSIGAGGPRDEQYF
>TRBJ1-3|TRBV10-2|TRBD1|-
TGCGCCAGCACCGAGACAGGGGGCGAGAACACCATATATTTT
CASTETGGENTIYF
>TRBJ1-1|TRBV6-5|-|once
TGTGCCAGCAGAAAGCGGGGGCGCTTGGGCACTGAAGCTTTCTTT
CASRKRGRLGTEAFF
>TRBJ1-1|TRBV19|TRBD1|-
TGTGCCAGTAGTATGAGGACAGGACCCCTGGAAGCTTTCTTT
CASSMRTGPLEAFF
>TRBJ1-1|TRBV21-1|-|-
TGTGCCAGCAGCAAAGGAACAGGGTTGGACACTGAAGCTTTCTTT
CASSKGTGLDTEAFF
>TRBJ1-5|TRBV27|TRBD1|-
TGTGCCAGCAGGGTGACAGGGGGCAATCAGCCCCAGCATTTT
CASRVTGGNQPQHF
>TRBJ2-3|TRBV6-5|TRBD1|-
TGTGCCAGCAGTCCAGGGACAGTTAGCACAGATACGCAGTATTTT
CASSPGTVSTDTQYF
>TRBJ1-5|TRBV5-1|TRBD1|once
TGCGCCAGCAGCGTTGACAGGGCGGCTGGTCAGCCCCAGCATTTT
CASSVDRAAGQPQHF
>TRBJ1-1|TRBV28|-|once
TGTGCCAGCACCGACGGGGAGAACACTGAAGCTTTCTTT
CASTDGENTEAFF
>TRBJ2-5|TRBV19|TRBD1|-
TGTGCCAGTAGGGACAGGGGGCAAGAGACCCAGTACTTC
CASRDRGQETQYF
>TRBJ2-2|TRBV9|-|-
TGTGCCAGCAGCGTAGGACGGATAGGGATCAACACCGGGGAGCTGTTTTTT
CASSVGRIGINTGELFF
>TRBJ1-5|TRBV21-1|-|-
TGTGCCAGCAGCGGCCTCCTCCCGACAGGGAATAGCAATCAGCCCCAGCATTTT
CASSGLLPTGNSNQPQHF
>TRBJ1-2|TRBV7-9|TRBD1|-
TGTGCCAGCAGCTTAGGAACAGGGGGCTGGGATGACTATGGCTACACCTTC
CASSLGTGGWDDYGYTF
>TRBJ2-7|TRBV5-1|-|-
TGCGCCAGCAGCTCCCCGGGGCAGTTCTACGAGCAGTACTTC
CASSSPGQFYEQYF
>TRBJ1-3|TRBV30|-|-
TGTGCCTGGAGACCGTGGGGAAACACCATATATTTT
CAWRPWGNTIYF
>TRBJ2-7|TRBV27|TRBD2|few
TGTGCCAGCAGTTTCGGGACTACCTACGAGCAGTACTTC
CASSFGTTYEQYF
>TRBJ2-7|TRBV5-4|TRBD2|-
TGTGCCAGCAGCCCGGGACTAGCTAAAGTCGAGCAGTACTTC
CASSPGLAKVEQYF
>TRBJ2-7|TRBV28|-|-
TGTGCCAGCAGTCCCAGGGGTTACGAGCAGTACTTC
CASSPRGYEQYF
>TRBJ1-6|TRBV28|TRBD1|-
TGTGCCAGCTTCCGGGACAGGGACTCACCCCTCCACTTT
CASFRDRDSPLHF
>TRBJ1-1|TRBV10-1|-|once
TGCGCCAGCAGCCCGGAACGGGGGCTCTCGAACACTGAAGCTTTCTTT
CASSPERGLSNTEAFF
>TRBJ2-1|TRBV19|-|-
TGTGCCAGTAGTCCGGCCCCGTTGGTGCTAGCAAGCTCCTACAATGAGCAGTTCTTC
CASSPAPLVLASSYNEQFF
>TRBJ1-3|TRBV15|-|-
TGTGCCACCAGCAGAGGGGCAGGTTCAGGGGACACCATATATTTT
CATSRGAGSGDTIYF
>TRBJ2-7|TRBV28|-|once
TGTGCCAGCAGTTTATATCCGGGAGTTCCCTACGAGCAGTACTTC
CASSLYPGVPYEQYF
>TRBJ1-4|TRBV13|-|-
TGTGCCAGCAGCTTCCTCCGGGGCTATAGGGAAAAACTGTTTTTT
CASSFLRGYREKLFF
>TRBJ2-7|TRBV10-3|-|-
TGTGCCATCAAAGAGGACTCCTACGAGCAGTACTTC
CAIKEDSYEQYF
>TRBJ1-3|TRBV4-1|-|-
TGCGCCAGCAGCCAAGTATCCGGAAACACCATATATTTT
CASSQVSGNTIYF
>TRBJ2-7|TRBV7-2|TRBD2|-
TGTGCCAGCAGCGCCCCGGGACTAGCGTGGCAGTACTTC
CASSAPGLAWQYF
>TRBJ1-5|TRBV28|-|-
TGTGCCAGTAGTTTCAGTGAAGCTCAGCCCCAGCATTTT
CASSFSEAQPQHF
>TRBJ1-5|TRBV7-2|-|-
TGTGCCAGCAGCTCATACCATACACGGTTTAGCAATCAGCCCCAGCATTTT
CASSSYHTRFSNQPQHF
>TRBJ2-1|TRBV4-3|TRBD2|-
TGCGCCAGCAGCCCCGAAGGCGTTGGGGGGGATGAGCAGTTCTTC
CASSPEGVGGDEQFF
>TRBJ1-1|TRBV7-8|-|-
TGTGCCAGCAGCTTAGAGAGGGGTCTGCGGGAAGCTTTCTTT
CASSLERGLREAFF
>TRBJ2-7|TRBV5-1|TRBD1|-
TGCGCCAGCAGCTGGGACAGCTCCTACGAGCAGTACTTC
CASSWDSSYEQYF
>TRBJ1-5|TRBV7-3|-|-
TGTGCCAGCAGCTTAACGGGGTACGGCAATCAGCCCCAGCATTTT
CASSLTGYGNQPQHF
>TRBJ1-4|TRBV7-9|-|-
TGTGCCAGCAGCTTATTGAGCATGCTTCCCGAAAAACTGTTTTTT
CASSLLSMLPEKLFF
>TRBJ2-5|TRBV28|-|-
TGTGCCAGCAGTTTATCGGAGACCCAGTACTTC
CASSLSETQYF
>TRBJ1-4|TRBV7-9|-|-
TGTGCCAGCAGCTTACCCACAGGGATTAATGAAAAACTGTTTTTT
CASSLPTGINEKLFF
>TRBJ2-7|TRBV15|TRBD2|many
TGTGCCACCAGCAGAGGCCTAGCGGGAGCTTACGAGCAGTACTTC
CATSRGLAGAYEQYF
>TRBJ1-2|TRBV9|-|-
TGTGCCAGCAGCCCTTCCCAGGGAACCAACTATGGCTACACCTTC
CASSPSQGTNYGYTF
>TRBJ2-3|TRBV27|-|-
TGTGCCAGCAGTTTACGGGGGTCGAGCACAGATACGCAGTATTTT
CASSLRGSSTDTQYF
>TRBJ2-1|TRBV7-2|TRBD2|-
TGTGCCAGCAGCTTACTAGCGGGGGTCTACAATGAGCAGTTCTTC
CASSLLAGVYNEQFF
>TRBJ2-1|TRBV2|TRBD2|-
TGTGCCAGCAGTTCTGAGCGGGAGAGGCGGTTCTTC
CASSSERERRFF
>TRBJ2-1|TRBV2|-|-
TGTGCCACGATACATATCCCCTCCTACAATGAGCAGTTCTTC
CATIHIPSYNEQFF
>TRBJ2-3|TRBV7-9|TRBD1|few
TGTGCCAGCAGCTTAGCAGGGGGCGAATCCGATACGCAGTATTTT
CASSLAGGESDTQYF